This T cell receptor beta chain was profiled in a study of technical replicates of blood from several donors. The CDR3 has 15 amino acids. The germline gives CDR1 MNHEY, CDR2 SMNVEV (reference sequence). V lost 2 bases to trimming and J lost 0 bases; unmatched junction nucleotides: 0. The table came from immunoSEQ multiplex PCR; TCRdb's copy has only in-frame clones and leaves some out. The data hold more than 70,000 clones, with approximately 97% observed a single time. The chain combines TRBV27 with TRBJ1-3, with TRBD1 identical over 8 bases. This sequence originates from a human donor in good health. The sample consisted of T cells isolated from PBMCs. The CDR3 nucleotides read TGTGCCAGCAGTTTAGGGACAGGCTCTGGAAACACCATATATTTT. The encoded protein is CASSLGTGSGNTIYF.